Below are 24 T cell receptor beta chains sequenced from a single sample in a study of cytomegalovirus exposure and HLA in healthy donors. With 60 Vbeta and 13 Jbeta primers, the PCR was carried out. Measured with immunoSEQ multiplex PCR; TCRdb has only the in-frame clones, and not every one. The table lists tens of thousands of clones, about 71% of them singletons. Sequenced material: PBMCs. These receptors were obtained from a man in his fifties or sixties in good health and CMV-seronegative.

This chain links TRBV7-8 with TRBJ2-7; 9 positions agree with TRBD2. The CDR3 consists of 14 residues. Germline CDR1 and CDR2: SGHVS and FQNEAQ. The J segment lost 6 bases and the V segment lost 5 bases, leaving 8 bases of the junction unmatched. The CDR3 DNA is TGTGCCAGCAGCCGATCGGGACTAGCCCTCGAGCAGTACTTC. This translates into CASSRSGLALEQYF. Full variable domain (missing parts from reference TRBV7-8 and TRBJ2-7): GAGVSQSPRYKVAKRGQDVALRCDPISGHVSLFWYQQALGQGPEFLTYFQNEAQLDKSGLPSDRFFAERPEGSVSTLKIQRTQQEDSAVYLCASSRSGLALEQYFGPGTRLTVT.

The rearrangement joins TRBV28 to TRBJ2-2; D is unclear. CDR3 length: 13 residues. Germline-derived CDR1 and CDR2 are MDHEN and SYDVKM. CDR3 residues: CVTLTPNTGELFF. The DNA of the CDR3 is TGTGTAACGCTAACCCCTAACACCGGGGAGCTGTTTTTT. The full variable domain, with the rest looked up from reference TRBV28 and TRBJ2-2, is DVKVTQSSRYLVKRTGEKVFLECVQDMDHENMFWYRQDPGLGLRLIYFSYDVKMKEKGDIPEGYSVSREKKERFSLILESASTNQTSMYLCVTLTPNTGELFFGEGSRLTVL.

V usage is TRBV5-1 and J usage is TRBJ2-1, with TRBD2 identical over 10 bases. Trimming took 0 bases from V and 7 from J; bases not matched to a gene: 1. CDR1 is SGHRS, CDR2 YFSETQ, per germline. CDR3 length: 14 residues. CDR3 residues: CASSLELAGNEQFF. CDR3 nucleotides: TGCGCCAGCAGCTTGGAACTAGCGGGGAATGAGCAGTTCTTC.

The chain joins TRBV11-3 to TRBJ2-2; D not resolved. Germline CDR1 SGHNT, CDR2 YENEEA. With 1 base removed from V and 1 base from J, the gap between germline ends came to 7 bases. This CDR3 comprises 15 residues. The CDR3 loop reads CASSLVRGNTGELFF. The CDR3 DNA reads as TGTGCCAGCAGCTTAGTCAGAGGGAACACCGGGGAGCTGTTTTTT.

This clone was counted only a few times. The CDR3 protein is CASSLIVADRGYGYTF. CDR3 DNA sequence: TGTGCCAGCAGCTTAATCGTCGCCGACAGGGGCTATGGCTACACCTTC. V is TRBV7-8 and J is TRBJ1-2; 8 bases fit TRBD1. The germline CDR1 and CDR2 sequences are SGHVS and FQNEAQ. With 2 bases clipped from V and 4 bases from J, the junction kept 9 bases outside the gene matches. The CDR3 contains 16 residues.

The rearrangement uses TRBV28 and TRBJ2-1; a possible D gene is TRBD2 (7 bases). CDR3 length: 12 residues. V was shortened by 6 bases and J by 7 bases, with 10 bases between the two germline ends. Germline loops: CDR1 MDHEN, CDR2 SYDVKM. CDR3 sequence reads: CASRGGGNEQFF. For the CDR3, the DNA is TGTGCCAGCAGGGGAGGGGGGAATGAGCAGTTCTTC.

The chain joins TRBV4-1 to TRBJ1-4; weak D call: TRBD1 (5 bases). The CDR3 contains 16 residues. Trimming cost V 0 bases and J 0 bases, with 8 bases left between them. CDR1 is MGHRA, CDR2 YSYEKL, per germline. CDR3 loop: CASSQDLQATNEKLFF. CDR3 coding DNA: TGCGCCAGCAGCCAAGATCTACAGGCAACTAATGAAAAACTGTTTTTT.

The gene calls are TRBV27 and TRBJ1-1; tentative D call: TRBD1 (5 bases). V lost 2 bases and J lost 2, with 9 bases in between. Germline V gives CDR1 MNHEY, CDR2 SMNVEV (reference sequence). There are 14 residues in the CDR3. CDR3 amino acids: CASSLKWGNTEAFF. For the CDR3, the DNA is TGTGCCAGCAGTTTAAAATGGGGCAACACTGAAGCTTTCTTT.

J is TRBJ1-1 and V is TRBV9; 10 nucleotides agree with TRBD1. This CDR3 spans 14 amino acids. Germline CDR1 reads SGDLS; CDR2 reads YYNGEE. The V and J ends lost 7 bases and 5 bases, in that order; junction bases with no gene match: 8. CDR3 residues: CASGPGQGTTEAFF. The CDR3 DNA reads TGTGCCAGCGGACCGGGACAGGGGACGACTGAAGCTTTCTTT.

The chain links TRBV5-1 to TRBJ2-1, with D tentatively TRBD1 (6 bases). The CDR3 covers 12 residues. The V gene lost 2 bases and the J gene lost 8 bases, with 8 bases spanning the gap. The germline gives CDR1 SGHRS, CDR2 YFSETQ. DNA of the CDR3: TGCGCCAGCAGCTTCCAGGGGTATGAGCAGTTCTTC. The encoded protein is CASSFQGYEQFF. The variable domain in full, completed from reference TRBV5-1 and TRBJ2-1, reads KAGVTQTPRYLIKTRGQQVTLSCSPISGHRSVSWYQQTPGQGLQFLFEYFSETQRNKGNFPGRFSGRQFSNSRSEMNVSTLELGDSALYLCASSFQGYEQFFGPGTRLTVL.

The DNA of the CDR3 is TGTGCCAGCAGCCAAGGGTTTTCCGGGACTAGCGGGACAAAGACCCAGTACTTC. Amino acid sequence: CASSQGFSGTSGTKTQYF. This chain links TRBV4-2 with TRBJ2-5; 13 bases align to TRBD2. The CDR3 has 18 amino acids. CDR1 LGHNA and CDR2 YNFKEQ come from the germline V gene. Germline trimming cut 1 base from V and 6 bases from J; bases unmatched to any gene: 11.

The V call is TRBV5-1, the J call TRBJ2-7, with D possibly TRBD2 on 6 matching bases. Germline loops: CDR1 SGHRS, CDR2 YFSETQ. Deletions cut 4 bases from V and 3 bases from J, with 17 bases between. The CDR3 sequence is 15 residues long. CDR3 in amino acids: CASSPDAGSLYEQYF. In DNA, the CDR3 is TGCGCCAGCAGCCCAGATGCGGGGAGCCTCTACGAGCAGTACTTC.

V gene TRBV4-1 combines with J gene TRBJ2-5, with TRBD2 matching over 14 bases. Looked up from germline, CDR1 is MGHRA and CDR2 is YSYEKL. Germline trimming cut 4 bases from V and 5 bases from J; bases unmatched to any gene: 3. CDR3 length: 15 amino acids. For the CDR3, the DNA is TGCGCCAGCAGCCCGGGACTAGCGGGAGTGGAGACCCAGTACTTC. It codes for CASSPGLAGVETQYF.

The chain is built from TRBV6-4 and TRBJ2-3; D is unresolved. This CDR3 is 13 amino acids long. V was trimmed by 2 bases and J by 2 bases, leaving 5 bases between them. The germline gives CDR1 MRHNA, CDR2 SNTAGT. CDR3 DNA sequence: TGTGCCAGCAGTGACGGCCCCACAGATACGCAGTATTTT. Translating it yields CASSDGPTDTQYF.

The rearrangement uses TRBV9 and TRBJ1-6, with 7 positions matching TRBD1. The V and J ends lost 3 bases and 0 bases, in that order; junction bases with no gene match: 9. This CDR3 spans 18 amino acids. Germline CDR1 and CDR2: SGDLS and YYNGEE. DNA for the CDR3: TGTGCCAGCAGCGGTGGGACAGTTCTGAGCTCCTATAATTCACCCCTCCACTTT. As protein: CASSGGTVLSSYNSPLHF.

The chain employs TRBV19 and TRBJ2-5; TRBD2 aligns across 7 bases. This CDR3 has 14 amino acids. The germline gives CDR1 LNHDA, CDR2 SQIVND (reference sequence). V was clipped by 6 bases and J by 2 bases; unmatched bases: 6. The CDR3 sequence is CASSPAGRQETQYF. The CDR3 DNA is TGTGCCAGTAGCCCAGCGGGGCGGCAAGAGACCCAGTACTTC.

The chain links TRBV2 to TRBJ2-1, with TRBD1 matching over 7 bases. V shed 3 bases, J shed 0 bases, and the junction held 8 bases outside the gene matches. Germline lookup yields CDR1 SNHLY and CDR2 FYNNEI. The CDR3 covers 17 residues. The CDR3 sequence: CASSDYRGLSSYNEQFF. CDR3 DNA: TGTGCCAGCAGTGACTACAGGGGCTTAAGCTCCTACAATGAGCAGTTCTTC.

V usage is TRBV9 and J usage is TRBJ1-6, with 8 bases identical to TRBD1. Losses at the gene ends were 0 bases for V and 14 bases for J; bases not matched to a gene: 10. The germline V gene has CDR1 SGDLS and CDR2 YYNGEE. There are 15 residues in the CDR3. As DNA, the CDR3 is TGTGCCAGCAGCGTAGAAGGGACAGGCCTGCAAACCCTCCACTTT. Protein product: CASSVEGTGLQTLHF.

The V and J genes are TRBV28 and TRBJ2-1, with 11 bases lining up with TRBD2. V was pared by 6 bases and J by 4 bases, with 11 bases of the junction left unmatched. CDR3 length equals 17 residues. CDR1 is MDHEN and CDR2 is SYDVKM in the germline V gene. CDR3: CASSASPTSGIYNEQFF. The CDR3 DNA is TGTGCCAGCAGCGCCTCCCCGACTAGCGGGATTTACAATGAGCAGTTCTTC.

This clone showed up just a few times. V gene TRBV19 combines with J gene TRBJ2-7; 7 bases are a match to TRBD1. J gave up 2 bases and V 4 bases, and 8 bases lay outside the gene matches. The CDR3 length is 15 residues. Germline loops: CDR1 LNHDA, CDR2 SQIVND (reference sequence). CDR3 amino acids: CASSRGTVVTYEQYF. DNA for the CDR3: TGTGCCAGTAGTAGGGGGACAGTTGTTACCTACGAGCAGTACTTC.

The chain links TRBV5-1 to TRBJ2-6; D is ambiguous. The germline CDR1 and CDR2 sequences are SGHRS and YFSETQ. V lost 3 bases, J lost 0 bases, and 16 bases lay in between. The CDR3 contains 18 residues. CDR3 DNA sequence: TGCGCCAGCAGCTCCAATAGTTTACCGTCCTCTGGGGCCAACGTCCTGACTTTC. Its protein is CASSSNSLPSSGANVLTF.

V usage is TRBV27 and J usage is TRBJ1-2, with TRBD1 identical over 11 bases. CDR3 length equals 13 residues. The V segment lost 5 bases and the J segment 8 bases; nucleotides outside the gene matches: 4. Germline assignment: CDR1 MNHEY and CDR2 SMNVEV (reference sequence). CDR3 DNA: TGTGCCAGCAGTCCGGGACAGGGGGGAGGCTACACCTTC. As protein: CASSPGQGGGYTF.

In regard to this clone: The same CDR3 is also encoded by other DNA sequences in this sample. The chain is built from TRBV29-1 and TRBJ2-7; TRBD1 matches at 9 bases. The CDR3 runs to 12 residues. V shed 6 bases, J shed 2 bases, and the junction held 2 bases outside the gene matches. Germline V gives CDR1 SQVTM, CDR2 ANQGSEA. Here the CDR3 reads CSVGQGAYEQYF. The CDR3 DNA follows: TGCAGCGTGGGACAGGGAGCCTACGAGCAGTACTTC.

V usage is TRBV9 and J usage is TRBJ2-1; 7 bases agree with TRBD1. This CDR3 contains 17 residues. V shed 4 bases and J 0 bases; nucleotides not matched to a gene: 10. From germline, CDR1 is SGDLS and CDR2 YYNGEE. The chain's CDR3 is CASSTLPGQVSYNEQFF. The CDR3 bases are TGTGCCAGCAGCACACTTCCTGGACAGGTCTCCTACAATGAGCAGTTCTTC.